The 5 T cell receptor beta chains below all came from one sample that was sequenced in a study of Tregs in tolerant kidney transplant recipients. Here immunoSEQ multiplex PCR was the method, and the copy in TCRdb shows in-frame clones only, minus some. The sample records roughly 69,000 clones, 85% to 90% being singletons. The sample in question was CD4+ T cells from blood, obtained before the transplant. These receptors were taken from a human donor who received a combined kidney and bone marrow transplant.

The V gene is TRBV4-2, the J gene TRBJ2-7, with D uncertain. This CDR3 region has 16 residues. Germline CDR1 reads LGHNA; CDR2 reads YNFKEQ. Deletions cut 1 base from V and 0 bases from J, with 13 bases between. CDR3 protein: CASSQGSWSGSYEQYF. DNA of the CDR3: TGTGCCAGCAGCCAAGGGTCGTGGTCCGGCTCCTACGAGCAGTACTTC.

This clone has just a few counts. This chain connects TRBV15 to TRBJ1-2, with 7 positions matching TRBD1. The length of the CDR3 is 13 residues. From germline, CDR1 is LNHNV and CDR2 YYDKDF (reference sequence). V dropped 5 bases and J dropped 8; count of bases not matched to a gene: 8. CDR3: CATSGDRAGGYTF. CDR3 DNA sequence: TGTGCCACCAGCGGTGACAGGGCTGGGGGCTACACCTTC. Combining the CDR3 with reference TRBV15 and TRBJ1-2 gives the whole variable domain DAMVIQNPRYQVTQFGKPVTLSCSQTLNHNVMYWYQQKSSQAPKLLFHYYDKDFNNEADTPDNFQSRRPNTSFCFLDIRSPGLGDTAMYLCATSGDRAGGYTFGSGTRLTVV.

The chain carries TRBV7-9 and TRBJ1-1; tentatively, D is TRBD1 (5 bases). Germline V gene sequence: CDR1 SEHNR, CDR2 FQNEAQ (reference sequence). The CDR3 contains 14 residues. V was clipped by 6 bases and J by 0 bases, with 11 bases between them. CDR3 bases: TGTGCCAGCAGGACGGACACCTTGAACACTGAAGCTTTCTTT. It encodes CASRTDTLNTEAFF.

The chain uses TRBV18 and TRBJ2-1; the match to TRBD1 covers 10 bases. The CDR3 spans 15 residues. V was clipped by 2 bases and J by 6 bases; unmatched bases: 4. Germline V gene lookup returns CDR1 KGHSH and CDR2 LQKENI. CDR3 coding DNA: TGTGCCAGCTCACCAGGGACAGGGGAGGGCAATGAGCAGTTCTTC. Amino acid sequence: CASSPGTGEGNEQFF.

This chain's CDR3 is CASSLSSGVGETQYF. The DNA for the CDR3 is TGCGCCAGCAGCTTGAGTTCTGGCGTCGGGGAGACCCAGTACTTC. This chain links TRBV5-1 with TRBJ2-5; D call uncertain. Trimming left V 1 base short and J 5 bases short, with 15 bases between. This CDR3 spans 15 amino acids. Germline V gene data show CDR1 as SGHRS and CDR2 as YFSETQ.